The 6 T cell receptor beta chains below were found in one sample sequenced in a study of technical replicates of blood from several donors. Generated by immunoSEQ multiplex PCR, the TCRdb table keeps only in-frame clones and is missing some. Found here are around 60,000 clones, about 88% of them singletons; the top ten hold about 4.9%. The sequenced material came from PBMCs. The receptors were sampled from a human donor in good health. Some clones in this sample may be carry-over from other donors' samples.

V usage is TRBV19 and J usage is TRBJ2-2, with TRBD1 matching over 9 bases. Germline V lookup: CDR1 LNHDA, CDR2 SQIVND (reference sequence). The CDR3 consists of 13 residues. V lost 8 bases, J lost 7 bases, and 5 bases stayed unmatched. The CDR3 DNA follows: TGTGCCAGTGCGGGACAGGGAATCGGGGAGCTGTTTTTT. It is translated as CASAGQGIGELFF.

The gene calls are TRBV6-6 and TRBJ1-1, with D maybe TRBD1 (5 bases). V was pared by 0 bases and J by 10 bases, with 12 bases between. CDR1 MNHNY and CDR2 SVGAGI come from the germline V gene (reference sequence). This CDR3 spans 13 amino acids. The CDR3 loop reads CASSYSQGGRAFF. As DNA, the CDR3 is TGTGCCAGCAGTTACTCCCAGGGCGGTCGAGCTTTCTTT.

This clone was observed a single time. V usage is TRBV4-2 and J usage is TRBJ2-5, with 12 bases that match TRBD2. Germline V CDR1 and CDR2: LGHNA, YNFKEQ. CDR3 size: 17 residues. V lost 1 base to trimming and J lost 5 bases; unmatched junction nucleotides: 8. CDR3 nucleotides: TGTGCCAGCAGCCAAGGTTCTAGCGGGGGGGCGGAGGAGACCCAGTACTTC. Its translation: CASSQGSSGGAEETQYF.

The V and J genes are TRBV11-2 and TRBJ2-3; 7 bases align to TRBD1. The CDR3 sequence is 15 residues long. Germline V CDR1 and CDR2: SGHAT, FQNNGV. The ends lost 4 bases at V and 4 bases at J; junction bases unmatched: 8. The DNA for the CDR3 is TGTGCCAGCAGCTCCAACCTACAGGGGCCAGATACGCAGTATTTT. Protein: CASSSNLQGPDTQYF.

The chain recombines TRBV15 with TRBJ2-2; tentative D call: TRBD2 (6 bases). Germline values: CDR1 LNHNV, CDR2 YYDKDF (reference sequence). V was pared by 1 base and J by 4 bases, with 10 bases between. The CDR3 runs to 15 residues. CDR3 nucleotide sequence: TGTGCCACCAGCAGAGCGGGACTCGGCACCGGGGAGCTGTTTTTT. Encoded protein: CATSRAGLGTGELFF.

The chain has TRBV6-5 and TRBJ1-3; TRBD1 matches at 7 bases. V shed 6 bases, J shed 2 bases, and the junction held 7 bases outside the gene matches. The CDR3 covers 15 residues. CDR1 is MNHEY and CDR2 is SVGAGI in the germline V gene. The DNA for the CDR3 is TGTGCCAGCAGGCTAACAGGGGACCCTGGAAACACCATATATTTT. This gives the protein CASRLTGDPGNTIYF.